This T cell receptor (beta chain) was sequenced during a study of memory CD4+ T cells and cytomegalovirus serostatus. Single viable CD3+CD4+CD8-CD45RO+ cells were sorted as the memory CD4+ T cells. CDR3 length: 14 amino acids. The germline V gene has CDR1 SGHDT and CDR2 YYEEEE. V lost 0 bases and J lost 5; bases outside the gene matches: 2. This clone was found a few times. Clones were sequenced by immunoSEQ multiplex PCR, and TCRdb holds only the in-frame ones, with some missing. This sample has tens of thousands of clones, with approximately 78% found just once. The receptor's source is an adult in good health and CMV-seronegative. The sequencing sample was made of memory CD4+ T cells from blood. The chain couples TRBV5-6 to TRBJ1-2; 9 nucleotides line up with TRBD1. The CDR3 is CASSLEGTGYGYTF. The CDR3 coding sequence is TGTGCCAGCAGCTTGGAGGGGACAGGGTATGGCTACACCTTC.